The T cell receptor (beta chain) under discussion was sequenced for a study of blood T cell repertoires in COVID-19 (dated by TCRdb to 2018 to 2020). With respect to the entire study: The collaborator samples originated in the United States, Italy and Spain and spanned the acute and convalescent phases of COVID-19. The samples were drawn from the first 160 participants of the ongoing ImmuneRACE study and from 950 to 1,500 subjects provided by 6 global collaborators. The material from the prospective study consisted of cDNA or gDNA derived from T cells, B-cell-depleted T cells, or PBMCs. The repertoires were made available in a free public database intended to serve as a resource for research on the immune response to SARS-CoV-2. Deeply sampled blood TCRbeta repertoires from subjects exposed to, actively infected with, or recovered from COVID-19 were included in the dataset. Where available, HLA class I and class II types were obtained from metadata supplied by the sample provider rather than from assay-based typing. The sample metadata nearly always contained a de-identified subject ID, COVID-19 status, age in years and sex. General findings and caveats noted by the study authors: The amount of clinical and demographic metadata varied by source and participant and was provided uncurated.

On this clone: Its recognized antigen is unknown. There are no base qualities to consult, and no much larger clone falls within one base.

TCRbeta CDR3 regions were amplified from genomic DNA by means of the immunoSEQ Assay, a bias-controlled multiplex PCR. As for the original processing: Within the assay, amplification of reference gene primers was used to estimate how many nucleated cells each sample contained. To quantify the absolute abundance of each unique TCRbeta CDR3 rearrangement, sequence reads were collapsed and filtered. For each sample, productive Simpson clonality was calculated as the square root of Simpson's diversity index over productive rearrangements. Drawn from immuneACCESS, this table holds only the in-frame rearrangements with V and J called that TCRdb kept. Clones are partly lost; checked studies trace under half to an unresolved V gene and leave the rest unexplained. For V, J and clone size, that table is used; D and trimming come from the DNA. The sample profile shows 75,000 to 90,000 clones; around 87% of them were found once. Approximately 8.1% of the sample is taken by the ten largest.

Collaborating institutions collected whole blood in K2EDTA tubes following their own protocols. Collaborator samples were shipped for TCRbeta analysis as frozen whole blood, isolated PBMCs, or DNA extracted from either sample type. CDR1 and CDR2 are read off the germline V gene as SGHRS and YFSETQ. V was cut back by 8 bases and J by 1 base, leaving a gap of 15 bases between them. Inclusive of the bounding cysteine and phenylalanine, the CDR3 is 14 residues long. Only the CDR3 DNA is retained, 42 bases long and in frame from the first base. The sample consisted of peripheral blood. Rearrangement joined TRBV5-1 to TRBJ1-1; D gene: possibly TRBD1, on 5 matching bases. The source of this sequence is a man older than 75 with active or convalescent COVID-19. The CDR3 region has the sequence CASREGYRNTEAFF. DNA sequence: TGCGCCAGTCGGGAGGGGTACCGGAACACTGAAGCTTTCTTT.